A selection of T cell receptor beta chains follows, all from one sample in a study of vaccination effects on CD4 cells after COVID-19. Clones were read by immunoSEQ multiplex PCR, and TCRdb kept only the in-frame ones, dropping some. The table shows tens of thousands of clones, with 70% to 75% occurring only once. Their antigen targets remain unknown. Specimen: CD4+ T cells from PBMCs cultured with HCoV-229E spike peptides, collected after COVID-19 vaccination. These TCRs come from a human donor who received a COVID-19 vaccine. CDR3s include the opening cysteine and the closing phenylalanine or tryptophan. A D gene is named only where the DNA matches it firmly.

>TRBV5-1|-|TRBJ1-5
CASSLDGRNQPQHF
TGCGCCAGCAGCTTGGACGGTCGGAATCAGCCCCAGCATTTT
>TRBV7-2|-|TRBJ2-7
CASSPSTLLRDEQYF
TGTGCCAGCAGCCCTAGCACTCTCCTACGGGACGAGCAGTACTTC
>TRBV5-4|TRBD1|TRBJ1-5
CASSSVPGQGKPQHF
TGTGCCAGCAGCTCCGTCCCGGGACAGGGAAAGCCCCAGCATTTT
>TRBV7-2|-|TRBJ1-3
CASSLETGLGTGNTIYF
TGTGCCAGCAGCTTGGAGACAGGCTTAGGTACTGGAAACACCATATATTTT
>TRBV2|-|TRBJ1-2
CASSERGAGGGYTF
TGTGCCAGCAGTGAAAGGGGAGCCGGCGGGGGCTACACCTTC
>TRBV19|TRBD1|TRBJ1-5
CATAGTGVYSNQPQHF
TGTGCCACGGCCGGGACAGGGGTTTATAGCAATCAGCCCCAGCATTTT
>TRBV10-1|-|TRBJ1-4
CASKGPGANEKLFF
TGCGCCAGCAAGGGCCCCGGGGCTAATGAAAAACTGTTTTTT
>TRBV4-1|-|TRBJ2-5
CASSLSGRFKETQYF
TGCGCCAGCAGCCTATCGGGACGGTTTAAAGAGACCCAGTACTTC
>TRBV10-2|TRBD1|TRBJ1-2
CASSGGTGKDGYTF
TGCGCCAGCAGTGGAGGGACAGGAAAGGATGGCTACACCTTC
>TRBV6-2/TRBV6-3|-|TRBJ2-7
CASSYSTPPEQYF
TGTGCCAGCAGTTACTCGACCCCCCCCGAGCAGTACTTC
>TRBV28|TRBD1|TRBJ1-2
CASSPGQANYGYTF
TGTGCCAGCAGCCCGGGACAGGCGAACTATGGCTACACCTTC